This is a list of T cell receptor beta chains from one sample in a study of CDR3 diversity in severe acne. Using its own MiXCR run on the PCR reads, TCRdb lists one record per CDR3 protein. Of about 84,000 distinct CDR3 sequences listed, over 40% are singletons. The sequenced material came from blood. The receptors shown here come from a male donor in good health, without acne. The CDR3 runs from the conserved cysteine through the conserved F or W. A D gene is named only where the DNA matches it firmly. Expanded clones get a size class; other rows say once, few or many, or leave the size out.

d_call	clone_size	cdr3_length	j_call	v_call	cdr3_aa	cdr3_nt
TRBD1	NA	14	TRBJ1-1	TRBV10-3	CAIRPQTGVTEAFF	TGTGCCATCAGGCCGCAGACAGGGGTCACTGAAGCTTTCTTT
TRBD1	NA	17	TRBJ2-6	TRBV2	CASTPGQGVSGANVLTF	TGTGCCAGCACCCCGGGACAGGGTGTATCTGGGGCCAACGTCCTGACTTTC
NA	many	14	TRBJ1-1	TRBV28	CASRGQSSNTEAFF	TGTGCCAGCAGAGGACAGTCGAGTAACACTGAAGCTTTCTTT
NA	NA	14	TRBJ1-1	TRBV5-1	CASSFLTMNTEAFF	TGTGCCAGCAGCTTCCTCACTATGAACACTGAAGCTTTCTTT
TRBD2	NA	13	TRBJ2-7	TRBV20-1	CSATPREGYEQYF	TGCAGTGCTACCCCCCGGGAGGGCTACGAGCAGTACTTC
NA	many	11	TRBJ2-1	TRBV3-1	CASSQRNQWFF	TGTGCCAGCAGCCAAAGAAATCAATGGTTCTTC
TRBD2	NA	15	TRBJ2-3	TRBV7-8	CASSSPSGSTDTQYF	TGTGCCAGCAGCTCACCTAGCGGCAGCACAGATACGCAGTATTTT
NA	NA	11	TRBJ2-7	TRBV7-9	CASSRSDEQYF	TGTGCCAGCAGCCGTTCTGACGAGCAGTACTTC
NA	NA	16	TRBJ2-5	TRBV20-1	CSARGSIGQVKETQYF	TGCAGTGCTAGAGGAAGTATCGGTCAGGTTAAAGAGACCCAGTACTTC
TRBD1	many	15	TRBJ1-5	TRBV19	CASTTGESSNQPQHF	TGTGCCAGTACTACAGGGGAGTCGAGCAATCAGCCCCAGCATTTT